The 6 T cell receptor beta chains in this list originate from one sample, sequenced in a study of shared clonotypes between healthy human individuals. Generated by immunoSEQ multiplex PCR, the TCRdb table keeps only in-frame clones and is missing some. The sample has 2 million or so clones; around 95% are singletons. The sequenced sample consisted of naive CD4+ T cells sorted from blood. Sample subset: CD45RA+ positively selected. These receptors came from a man younger than 35 in good health.

The rearrangement uses TRBV29-1 and TRBJ2-3; 10 nucleotides line up with TRBD2. V lost 5 bases and J lost 9; bases outside the gene matches: 5. The CDR3 is 12 amino acids. The V gene's germline CDR1 is SQVTM and CDR2 ANQGSEA. Here the CDR3 reads CSVSSGGGTQYF. CDR3 DNA sequence: TGCAGCGTTTCTAGCGGGGGAGGCACGCAGTATTTT.

The rearrangement uses TRBV7-2 and TRBJ2-1; 7 bases are shared with TRBD1. This CDR3 comprises 15 residues. Trimming took 5 bases from V and 2 from J; bases not matched to a gene: 6. Germline V CDR1 and CDR2: SGHTA, FQGNSA. Written as DNA, the CDR3 is TGTGCCAGCAGCGCCACAGGGGTCCCCTACAATGAGCAGTTCTTC. Its translation is CASSATGVPYNEQFF.

The chain joins TRBV5-4 to TRBJ1-6, with 7 nucleotides matching TRBD1. The CDR3 has 17 amino acids. The V segment lost 0 bases and the J segment 4 bases; nucleotides outside the gene matches: 7. CDR1 and CDR2 (germline): SGHNT, YYREEE (reference sequence). CDR3 sequence: CASSLAGGRSYNSPLHF. CDR3 DNA: TGTGCCAGCAGCTTGGCAGGGGGACGGTCGTATAATTCACCCCTCCACTTT. The complete variable domain, with remaining parts taken from reference TRBV5-4 and TRBJ1-6, reads ETGVTQSPTHLIKTRGQQVTLRCSSQSGHNTVSWYQQALGQGPQFIFQYYREEENGRGNFPPRFSGLQFPNYSSELNVNALELDDSALYLCASSLAGGRSYNSPLHFGNGTRLTVT.

This chain links TRBV19 with TRBJ2-2; D ambiguous. The CDR3 is 15 amino acids. Trimming cost V 1 base and J 4 bases, with 10 bases left between them. The germline CDR1 and CDR2 sequences are LNHDA and SQIVND (reference sequence). The CDR3 coding sequence is TGTGCCAGTAGTATAGCAGCCAGCTTCACCGGGGAGCTGTTTTTT. Its protein product is CASSIAASFTGELFF. The entire variable domain, with the rest obtained from reference TRBV19 and TRBJ2-2, is as follows: DGGITQSPKYLFRKEGQNVTLSCEQNLNHDAMYWYRQDPGQGLRLIYYSQIVNDFQKGDIAEGYSVSREKKESFPLTVTSAQKNPTAFYLCASSIAASFTGELFFGEGSRLTVL.

This sequence joins TRBV10-3 and TRBJ1-1, with D perhaps matching TRBD1 (5 bases). This CDR3 is 14 amino acids long. Germline V lookup: CDR1 ENHRY, CDR2 SYGVKD. With 7 bases removed from V and 6 bases from J, the gap between germline ends came to 18 bases. The CDR3: CAINAHSGDPEAFF. DNA of the CDR3: TGTGCCATCAATGCACACAGCGGGGACCCTGAAGCTTTCTTT.

The chain has TRBV6-6 and TRBJ2-2; D possibly corresponds to TRBD1 (6 bases). Germline V gene lookup returns CDR1 MNHNY and CDR2 SVGAGI (reference sequence). This CDR3 has 13 amino acids. Trimming left V 10 bases short and J 1 base short, with 10 bases between. The CDR3 loop is CATMGQNTGELFF. The CDR3 DNA reads as TGTGCCACCATGGGACAGAACACCGGGGAGCTGTTTTTT.